These 32 T cell receptor beta chains were all obtained from the same sample, sequenced in a study of T cell responses to AZD1222 COVID-19 vaccine. The table came from immunoSEQ multiplex PCR; TCRdb's copy has only in-frame clones and leaves some out. This table has around 120,000 clones, roughly 88% appearing once. The source was peripheral blood, collected on day 0 of AZD1222 vaccination. The source is an adult in good health.

The chain carries TRBV19 and TRBJ1-2; D unresolved. Trimming removed 4 bases from V and 8 bases from J, with 8 bases in between. Germline V gene data show CDR1 as LNHDA and CDR2 as SQIVND (reference sequence). The CDR3 runs 11 residues. The CDR3 spells CASSKSGGYTF. For the CDR3, the DNA is TGTGCCAGTAGTAAGTCCGGAGGCTACACCTTC.

V gene TRBV19 combines with J gene TRBJ1-6; TRBD1 might be the D (5 bases). The V gene lost 10 bases and the J gene lost 3 bases, with 10 bases spanning the gap. Germline loops: CDR1 LNHDA, CDR2 SQIVND (reference sequence). The CDR3 spans 13 residues. CDR3 sequence (DNA): TGTGCCACACGGGACGGCTATAATTCACCCCTCCACTTT. It specifies CATRDGYNSPLHF.

The CDR3 coding sequence is TGTGCCAGTACCCCGAGGGGGCGCTCCGGGGGTGAGCAGTTCTTC. This encodes CASTPRGRSGGEQFF. This chain connects TRBV19 to TRBJ2-1; possibly TRBD1 for D (7 bases). Germline lookup yields CDR1 LNHDA and CDR2 SQIVND (reference sequence). The CDR3 extends over 15 amino acids. The V gene lost 7 bases and the J gene lost 9 bases, with 22 bases spanning the gap.

The chain joins TRBV18 to TRBJ1-1; 8 bases match TRBD1. Germline loops: CDR1 KGHSH, CDR2 LQKENI. The CDR3 contains 15 residues. The ends lost 3 bases at V and 1 base at J; junction bases unmatched: 4. Written as DNA, the CDR3 is TGTGCCAGCTCACCGATGACAGGGGCGAACACTGAAGCTTTCTTT. Amino acid sequence: CASSPMTGANTEAFF.

J is TRBJ2-3 and V is TRBV10-1; 8 positions agree with TRBD2. This CDR3 has 16 amino acids. Looked up from germline, CDR1 is WNHNN and CDR2 is SYGVQD (reference sequence). V trimming: 4 bases; J trimming: 2 bases; junction bases outside the gene matches: 8. CDR3 bases: TGCGCCAGCAGTGGACCAGCGGGGGACCTCACAGATACGCAGTATTTT. It is translated as CASSGPAGDLTDTQYF.

V is TRBV6-2 or TRBV6-3 and J is TRBJ1-2; possible D gene TRBD1, 5 bases. Germline CDR1 reads MNHEY; CDR2 reads SVGEGT. The V end lost 4 bases, the J end lost 4 bases, and 16 bases lay between the germline ends. The CDR3 is made up of 15 amino acids. Here the CDR3 reads CASSSPDSNSYGYTF. The CDR3 DNA sequence: TGTGCCAGCAGTTCACCAGACAGCAACTCCTATGGCTACACCTTC.

The chain joins TRBV30 to TRBJ1-5, with D uncertain. Trimming shortened V by 4 bases and J by 4 bases, and 5 bases separated the two germline ends. The CDR3 extends over 11 amino acids. Germline V gives CDR1 GTSNPN, CDR2 SVGIG (reference sequence). The CDR3 protein is CAWKGNQPQHF. The DNA of the CDR3 is TGTGCCTGGAAAGGGAATCAGCCCCAGCATTTT.

The chain employs TRBV5-1 and TRBJ2-5, with 13 bases aligning to TRBD2. Germline loops: CDR1 SGHRS, CDR2 YFSETQ. The junction had 14 bases not matched to a gene; V was cut back by 4 bases and J by 5 bases. CDR3 length: 18 residues. The CDR3 reads CASSPQGLAGPAGETQYF. DNA of the CDR3: TGCGCCAGCAGCCCTCAGGGACTAGCGGGGCCCGCGGGGGAGACCCAGTACTTC. The variable domain in full, with the rest retrieved from reference TRBV5-1 and TRBJ2-5, is KAGVTQTPRYLIKTRGQQVTLSCSPISGHRSVSWYQQTPGQGLQFLFEYFSETQRNKGNFPGRFSGRQFSNSRSEMNVSTLELGDSALYLCASSPQGLAGPAGETQYFGPGTRLLVL.

This clone showed up just a few times. The chain is built from TRBV28 and TRBJ1-2; TRBD1 matches 9 bases. The germline gives CDR1 MDHEN, CDR2 SYDVKM. This CDR3 spans 18 amino acids. The trim removed 4 bases at V and 7 bases at J, leaving 19 bases unmatched. Here the CDR3 reads CASSYAPTGGSRVRGYTF. The DNA of the CDR3 is TGTGCCAGCAGTTATGCGCCGACAGGGGGTTCGAGGGTGCGTGGCTACACCTTC.

The sample holds a few counts of this clone. The chain combines TRBV28 with TRBJ1-2, with 8 bases that match TRBD1. Germline V gene lookup returns CDR1 MDHEN and CDR2 SYDVKM. V dropped 6 bases and J dropped 4; count of bases not matched to a gene: 13. The CDR3 consists of 16 residues. DNA of the CDR3: TGTGCCAGCAGCTCGCTTGACCAGGGGGCCGGCTATGGCTACACCTTC. It specifies CASSSLDQGAGYGYTF.

This rearrangement joins TRBV5-4 to TRBJ2-3; 9 nucleotides match TRBD2. The CDR3 sequence is 17 residues long. CDR1 SGHNT and CDR2 YYREEE come from the germline V gene (reference sequence). Losses at the gene ends were 1 base for V and 5 bases for J; bases not matched to a gene: 11. This chain's CDR3 is CASSLRASAGGQDTQYF. The CDR3 coding sequence is TGTGCCAGCAGCTTGAGGGCCTCGGCGGGGGGGCAAGATACGCAGTATTTT.

This clone has only a few counts. This chain uses TRBV19 with TRBJ1-2; D might be TRBD1 (5 bases). The V end was cut by 8 bases, the J end by 7 bases, with 23 bases between. The germline CDR1 and CDR2 sequences are LNHDA and SQIVND (reference sequence). The CDR3 length is 15 residues. For the CDR3, the DNA is TGTGCCAGTCGGATCGCCGGTAAGGGGATTAGTGGCTACACCTTC. Its protein product is CASRIAGKGISGYTF.

The chain uses TRBV29-1 and TRBJ1-2, with 7 bases lining up with TRBD1. CDR1 SQVTM and CDR2 ANQGSEA come from the germline V gene. The CDR3 totals 17 residues. V was clipped by 8 bases and J by 7 bases; unmatched bases: 25. CDR3 residues: CSTTYVLVSGGIGGYTF. The CDR3 coding sequence is TGCAGCACTACCTATGTTTTAGTTTCAGGGGGAATAGGTGGCTACACCTTC.

V is TRBV7-2 and J is TRBJ1-1, with 9 bases fitting TRBD1. V gave up 5 bases and J gave up 4 bases; unmatched junction bases: 5. The CDR3 has 14 amino acids. Germline lookup yields CDR1 SGHTA and CDR2 FQGNSA. Written as DNA, the CDR3 is TGTGCCAGCAGCCCACAGGGGGCGCGCACTGAAGCTTTCTTT. This codes for CASSPQGARTEAFF.

V and J are TRBV14 and TRBJ1-1; D is perhaps TRBD1 (5 bases). Germline CDR1 is SGHDN and CDR2 is FVKESK. The CDR3 spans 15 residues. The V gene lost 2 bases and the J gene lost 4 bases, with 14 bases spanning the gap. This CDR3 reads CASSQIWGSGTEAFF. Here the CDR3 DNA reads TGTGCCAGCAGCCAAATTTGGGGGTCGGGCACTGAAGCTTTCTTT. Filled out from reference TRBV14 and TRBJ1-1, the complete variable domain reads EAGVTQFPSHSVIEKGQTVTLRCDPISGHDNLYWYRRVMGKEIKFLLHFVKESKQDESGMPNNRFLAERTGGTYSTLKVQPAELEDSGVYFCASSQIWGSGTEAFFGQGTRLTVV.

As to this clone: Other DNA variants within this sample encode the same CDR3. J is TRBJ1-2 and V is TRBV7-2; D is undetermined. Per the germline V gene, CDR1 is SGHTA and CDR2 is FQGNSA. V was pared by 5 bases and J by 8 bases, with 15 bases between. This CDR3 is 13 amino acids long. CDR3 nucleotides: TGTGCCAGCAGCCCAGCCGGGGTTGGCGGCTACACCTTC. This translates into CASSPAGVGGYTF.

Here the CDR3 reads CASSYIGVGAGYEQYF. The CDR3 DNA reads TGTGCCAGCAGTTACATCGGCGTCGGCGCCGGCTACGAGCAGTACTTC. This chain joins TRBV6-5 and TRBJ2-7; D unresolved. Germline V gene sequence: CDR1 MNHEY, CDR2 SVGAGI. This CDR3 is built from 16 residues. Trimming cost V 2 bases and J 3 bases, with 17 bases left between them.

The gene calls are TRBV2 and TRBJ1-1; possible D gene TRBD1, 6 bases. Trimming pared 7 bases from V and 11 bases from J, leaving 17 bases between. The CDR3 is made up of 12 amino acids. Looked up from germline, CDR1 is SNHLY and CDR2 is FYNNEI. CDR3 sequence reads: CASKTGLAVAFF. The CDR3 DNA reads TGTGCCAGCAAAACAGGGTTGGCGGTCGCTTTCTTT.

V gene TRBV15 combines with J gene TRBJ1-4; 8 bases agree with TRBD1. The trim removed 0 bases at V and 8 bases at J, leaving 5 bases unmatched. Germline CDR1 reads LNHNV; CDR2 reads YYDKDF (reference sequence). The CDR3 length is 15 residues. The CDR3 reads CATSREARGHEKLFF. As DNA, the CDR3 is TGTGCCACCAGCAGAGAGGCCAGGGGGCACGAAAAACTGTTTTTT.

This chain connects TRBV7-2 to TRBJ1-1; tentative D call: TRBD1 (5 bases). The ends were cut back, 1 base at V and 7 bases at J, with 13 bases in the middle. Germline-derived CDR1 and CDR2 are SGHTA and FQGNSA. This CDR3 has 14 residues. CDR3 DNA: TGTGCCAGCAGCTTAGTGAGACACACAGGTGAAGCTTTCTTT. Translating gives CASSLVRHTGEAFF. Supplemented by reference TRBV7-2 and TRBJ1-1, the full variable domain reads GAGVSQSPSNKVTEKGKDVELRCDPISGHTALYWYRQSLGQGLEFLIYFQGNSAPDKSGLPSDRFSAERTGGSVSTLTIQRTQQEDSAVYLCASSLVRHTGEAFFGQGTRLTVV.

This chain joins TRBV7-2 and TRBJ2-7; TRBD1 aligns across 9 bases. Germline values: CDR1 SGHTA, CDR2 FQGNSA. The V gene end was trimmed by 3 bases and the J gene end by 6 bases; junction bases not matched to a gene: 3. The CDR3 totals 13 residues. CDR3 coding DNA: TGTGCCAGCAGCTTTGGGACAGGGCGCGAGCAGTACTTC. Amino acid sequence: CASSFGTGREQYF.

J is TRBJ2-7 and V is TRBV11-2; weak D call: TRBD1 (5 bases). Germline values: CDR1 SGHAT, CDR2 FQNNGV. The CDR3 loop spans 14 amino acids. Trimming took off 5 bases at V and 3 bases at J, with 14 bases between the two ends. The CDR3 nucleotides read TGTGCCAGCAGCCCGAGACAGCAAAACTACGAGCAGTACTTC. This gives the protein CASSPRQQNYEQYF. The entire variable domain, with the rest obtained from reference TRBV11-2 and TRBJ2-7, is as follows: EAGVAQSPRYKIIEKRQSVAFWCNPISGHATLYWYQQILGQGPKLLIQFQNNGVVDDSQLPKDRFSAERLKGVDSTLKIQPAKLEDSAVYLCASSPRQQNYEQYFGPGTRLTVT.

The chain is built from TRBV5-4 and TRBJ1-6; no firm D call. Per the germline V gene, CDR1 is SGHNT and CDR2 is YYREEE (reference sequence). Between the trimmed V and J ends, which lost 4 bases and 0 bases, there was a span of 8 bases. The CDR3 contains 15 residues. The CDR3, as DNA: TGTGCCAGCAGCCTATTTAGCTCCTATAATTCACCCCTCCACTTT. Encoded protein: CASSLFSSYNSPLHF.

The chain uses TRBV5-1 and TRBJ1-4; maybe TRBD1 (5 bases). Germline V gene data show CDR1 as SGHRS and CDR2 as YFSETQ. The length of the CDR3 is 15 residues. V was pared by 5 bases and J by 2 bases, with 13 bases between. Here the CDR3 reads CASRALGGTNEKLFF. Written as DNA, the CDR3 is TGCGCCAGCAGAGCCCTGGGGGGGACTAATGAAAAACTGTTTTTT.

The V and J genes are TRBV7-3 and TRBJ2-5, with D maybe TRBD1 (6 bases). With 0 bases removed from V and 1 base from J, the gap between germline ends came to 12 bases. CDR1 and CDR2 (germline): SGHTA, FQGTGA. This CDR3 region has 16 residues. The CDR3 nucleotides read TGTGCCAGCAGCTTAACCCCAGGCAGGGGCCAAGAGACCCAGTACTTC. Translating it yields CASSLTPGRGQETQYF.

The genes are TRBV15 and TRBJ1-1; possibly TRBD1 for D (5 bases). CDR1 is LNHNV and CDR2 is YYDKDF in the germline V gene (reference sequence). The CDR3 covers 16 residues. V gave up 0 bases and J gave up 1 base, with 12 bases separating them. In DNA, the CDR3 is TGTGCCACCAGCAGAGATGGGGGGATTGAGAACACTGAAGCTTTCTTT. It codes for CATSRDGGIENTEAFF.

The genes are TRBV19 and TRBJ1-2; TRBD1 matches at 7 bases. The V gene end was trimmed by 3 bases and the J gene end by 4 bases; junction bases not matched to a gene: 2. The germline CDR1 and CDR2 sequences are LNHDA and SQIVND (reference sequence). CDR3 size: 13 residues. Written as DNA, the CDR3 is TGTGCCAGTAGTATCGACAGGGCCTATGGCTACACCTTC. Its protein is CASSIDRAYGYTF.

The gene calls are TRBV7-9 and TRBJ1-2; D possibly corresponds to TRBD1 (6 bases). Germline lookup yields CDR1 SEHNR and CDR2 FQNEAQ (reference sequence). The CDR3 runs to 14 residues. V was trimmed by 5 bases and J by 5 bases, leaving 15 bases between them. Here the CDR3 reads CASSPADRLYGYTF. CDR3 coding DNA: TGTGCCAGCAGCCCGGCGGACAGACTGTATGGCTACACCTTC.

A single count supports this clone. This chain links TRBV11-2 with TRBJ2-1; 7 positions match TRBD1. The J segment lost 3 bases and the V segment lost 5 bases, leaving 7 bases of the junction unmatched. This CDR3 has 15 amino acids. From germline, CDR1 is SGHAT and CDR2 FQNNGV. CDR3 DNA sequence: TGTGCCAGCAGCCGCCCGGGACAGTTCTACAATGAGCAGTTCTTC. This translates into CASSRPGQFYNEQFF.

This clone was found once. The rearrangement uses TRBV5-1 and TRBJ1-3; D gene uncertain. Trimming removed 1 base at V and 0 bases at J, with 8 bases between. This CDR3 contains 15 residues. CDR1 is SGHRS, CDR2 YFSETQ, per germline. The CDR3 DNA is TGCGCCAGCAGCTTGACAGCGGACTCTGGAAACACCATATATTTT. This codes for CASSLTADSGNTIYF.

The chain is built from TRBV4-2 and TRBJ2-2; no definite D call. Germline V gene lookup returns CDR1 LGHNA and CDR2 YNFKEQ. The CDR3 is made up of 18 amino acids. V was trimmed by 0 bases and J by 4 bases, leaving 18 bases between them. CDR3: CASSQEIAAAPITGELFF. CDR3 bases: TGTGCCAGCAGCCAAGAAATAGCAGCCGCCCCCATCACCGGGGAGCTGTTTTTT.

J is TRBJ1-1 and V is TRBV10-3, with D perhaps TRBD1 (5 bases). The CDR3 runs 14 residues. Trimming pared 4 bases from V and 0 bases from J, leaving 9 bases between. Germline V gene data show CDR1 as ENHRY and CDR2 as SYGVKD. The chain's CDR3 is CAISGRQMNTEAFF. CDR3 DNA: TGTGCCATCAGTGGTCGACAGATGAACACTGAAGCTTTCTTT.